The 26 T cell receptor beta chains presented below share a single source sample, sequenced in a study of graft-versus-host responses after intestinal transplantation. Here immunoSEQ multiplex PCR was the method, and the copy in TCRdb shows in-frame clones only, minus some. The table shows about 93,000 clones, with 90% to 95% occurring only once. Their antigen targets remain unknown. Source: unstimulated CD8+ T cells sorted from spleen or lymph node cells, taken before intestinal transplant. Receptors originate from a human donor who received an intestinal transplant.

CDR3 sequence: CASRSRYEADYLYNEQFF. The CDR3 region has the DNA TGCGCCAGCAGAAGCCGATATGAGGCGGACTACCTCTACAATGAGCAGTTCTTC. This sequence joins TRBV5-1 and TRBJ2-1; possibly TRBD2 for D (6 bases). Germline-derived CDR1 and CDR2 are SGHRS and YFSETQ. The germline V and J ends were trimmed by 5 bases and 3 bases, with 24 bases remaining between them. This CDR3 has 18 amino acids.

The chain recombines TRBV4-1 with TRBJ2-6, with 9 bases aligning to TRBD1. Germline V gene lookup returns CDR1 MGHRA and CDR2 YSYEKL. This CDR3 contains 19 residues. Losses at the gene ends were 3 bases for V and 1 base for J; bases not matched to a gene: 10. This CDR3 reads CASSHFPGQGFSGANVLTF. DNA of the CDR3: TGCGCCAGCAGCCATTTTCCGGGACAGGGCTTTTCTGGGGCCAACGTCCTGACTTTC.

This chain uses TRBV6-5 with TRBJ2-3, with 7 nucleotides matching TRBD1. The CDR3 runs 15 residues. CDR1 MNHEY and CDR2 SVGAGI come from the germline V gene. V was clipped by 0 bases and J by 1 base; unmatched bases: 1. This CDR3 is CASSYSGTGTDTQYF. The DNA of the CDR3 is TGTGCCAGCAGTTACTCTGGGACAGGCACAGATACGCAGTATTTT.

The chain couples TRBV11-2 to TRBJ1-5, with 11 nucleotides matching TRBD1. Germline V gene lookup returns CDR1 SGHAT and CDR2 FQNNGV. The CDR3 is made up of 16 amino acids. V was pared by 4 bases and J by 5 bases, with 7 bases of the junction left unmatched. The CDR3 reads CASSSGTGGLYQPQHF. The DNA for the CDR3 is TGTGCCAGCAGCTCAGGGACAGGGGGATTGTATCAGCCCCAGCATTTT.

This clone was seen only once. The V call is TRBV5-6, the J call TRBJ2-1; TRBD2 might be the D (6 bases). The CDR3 is made up of 13 amino acids. V was trimmed by 0 bases and J by 9 bases, leaving 10 bases between them. Germline V gives CDR1 SGHDT, CDR2 YYEEEE. The chain's CDR3 is CASSLEMGGEQFF. CDR3 DNA: TGTGCCAGCAGCTTGGAGATGGGAGGTGAGCAGTTCTTC.

The V and J genes are TRBV27 and TRBJ2-7, with TRBD2 matching 10 bases. V shed 3 bases and J 4 bases; nucleotides not matched to a gene: 3. CDR3 size: 14 residues. From germline, CDR1 is MNHEY and CDR2 SMNVEV (reference sequence). CDR3 sequence: CASSFAAGGYEQYF. The DNA of the CDR3 is TGTGCCAGCAGTTTTGCAGCGGGAGGGTACGAGCAGTACTTC.

CDR3 bases: TGTGCCAGCAGCTTATCAGCGAACCCTCAAGAGACCCAGTACTTC. This sequence encodes CASSLSANPQETQYF. The chain is built from TRBV13 and TRBJ2-5; no definite D call. V lost 2 bases and J 2 bases, leaving 12 bases between the germline ends. Germline loops: CDR1 PRHDT, CDR2 FYEKMQ (reference sequence). CDR3 length equals 15 residues.

The genes are TRBV4-2 and TRBJ1-5; 7 bases align to TRBD1. Germline trimming cut 4 bases from V and 5 bases from J; bases unmatched to any gene: 5. The length of the CDR3 is 14 residues. Germline values: CDR1 LGHNA, CDR2 YNFKEQ. The CDR3 spells CASSLTGIDQPQHF. CDR3 DNA sequence: TGTGCCAGCAGCCTGACAGGGATCGATCAGCCCCAGCATTTT.

The sample holds a few counts of this clone. This CDR3 is CASSVLDTPRDSSYEQYF. The CDR3 region has the DNA TGTGCCAGCAGTGTCCTCGATACCCCCCGGGACAGCTCCTACGAGCAGTACTTC. J is TRBJ2-7 and V is TRBV6-1, with 7 bases lining up with TRBD1. The CDR3 spans 18 residues. CDR1 MNHNS and CDR2 SASEGT come from the germline V gene. The V segment lost 4 bases and the J segment 0 bases; nucleotides outside the gene matches: 15.

The gene calls are TRBV6-1 and TRBJ1-5; D may be TRBD1 (5 bases). This CDR3 comprises 17 residues. Germline CDR1 is MNHNS and CDR2 is SASEGT. V was clipped by 2 bases and J by 4 bases, with 18 bases between them. CDR3 nucleotide sequence: TGTGCCAGCAGTGAACGGGACTCCCGGCGGGCAAATCAGCCCCAGCATTTT. Amino acid sequence: CASSERDSRRANQPQHF.

This clone was observed a single time. The J gene is TRBJ2-7, the V gene TRBV2; 9 bases line up with TRBD1. Per germline, CDR1 SNHLY and CDR2 FYNNEI. The V and J ends lost 5 bases and 4 bases, in that order; junction bases with no gene match: 6. The CDR3 sequence is 14 residues long. Here the CDR3 DNA reads TGTGCCAGCAGTCCAGGGACAGGGCTATACGAGCAGTACTTC. This encodes CASSPGTGLYEQYF.

The chain combines TRBV6-5 with TRBJ2-1; D not certain. The CDR3 has 14 amino acids. Germline values: CDR1 MNHEY, CDR2 SVGAGI. V was clipped by 3 bases and J by 5 bases, with 11 bases between them. The CDR3 DNA reads TGTGCCAGCAGTTATTGGCAGTTGGACAATGAGCAGTTCTTC. Protein sequence: CASSYWQLDNEQFF.

This clone was seen just once. The chain combines TRBV10-2 with TRBJ2-7, with D tentatively TRBD1 (6 bases). Trimming took off 6 bases at V and 4 bases at J, with 13 bases between the two ends. CDR1 is WSHSY, CDR2 SAAADI, per germline. The CDR3 sequence is 13 residues long. The chain's CDR3 is CASRDSPFYEQYF. Here the CDR3 DNA reads TGCGCCAGCAGGGACAGCCCATTTTACGAGCAGTACTTC.

This clone has a handful of counts. This chain joins TRBV2 and TRBJ1-2; weak D call: TRBD1 (5 bases). V was clipped by 5 bases and J by 2 bases, with 12 bases between them. The CDR3 runs 14 residues. Germline CDR1 and CDR2: SNHLY and FYNNEI. CDR3 amino acids: CASSSGFANYGYTF. The CDR3 DNA reads as TGTGCCAGCAGTTCAGGGTTCGCGAACTATGGCTACACCTTC. The whole variable domain, filled in from reference TRBV2 and TRBJ1-2, reads EPEVTQTPSHQVTQMGQEVILRCVPISNHLYFYWYRQILGQKVEFLVSFYNNEISEKSEIFDDQFSVERPDGSNFTLKIRSTKLEDSAMYFCASSSGFANYGYTFGSGTRLTVV.

This clone was seen a handful of times. The J gene is TRBJ1-6, the V gene TRBV5-6, with 10 bases that match TRBD1. Germline CDR1 reads SGHDT; CDR2 reads YYEEEE. The ends lost 2 bases at V and 6 bases at J; junction bases unmatched: 2. The CDR3 loop spans 15 amino acids. The CDR3: CASSFGTGANSPLHF. The CDR3 nucleotides are TGTGCCAGCAGCTTTGGGACAGGGGCTAATTCACCCCTCCACTTT. Looking up the rest from reference TRBV5-6 and TRBJ1-6 gives the full variable domain: DAGVTQSPTHLIKTRGQQVTLRCSPKSGHDTVSWYQQALGQGPQFIFQYYEEEERQRGNFPDRFSGHQFPNYSSELNVNALLLGDSALYLCASSFGTGANSPLHFGNGTRLTVT.

This clone was seen only once. This chain links TRBV19 with TRBJ1-2; possible D gene TRBD1, 5 bases. This CDR3 region has 15 residues. The ends were cut back, 1 base at V and 6 bases at J, with 15 bases in the middle. Germline V gene sequence: CDR1 LNHDA, CDR2 SQIVND (reference sequence). DNA for the CDR3: TGTGCCAGTAGTATAGCTTTGGGGGAGGAGGATGGCTACACCTTC. Protein: CASSIALGEEDGYTF.

This chain uses TRBV19 with TRBJ1-1; perhaps TRBD1 as D (5 bases). CDR3 length: 12 residues. Per the germline V gene, CDR1 is LNHDA and CDR2 is SQIVND (reference sequence). V was clipped by 6 bases and J by 0 bases, with 5 bases between them. CDR3 in amino acids: CASRGVNTEAFF. The CDR3 nucleotides are TGTGCCAGTAGAGGGGTGAACACTGAAGCTTTCTTT.

The CDR3 loop reads CASSLGLAGDNEQFF. DNA for the CDR3: TGCGCCAGCAGCTTGGGACTAGCGGGGGACAATGAGCAGTTCTTC. The V gene is TRBV5-1, the J gene TRBJ2-1; TRBD2 agrees at 12 bases. The CDR3 consists of 15 residues. The junction had 0 bases not matched to a gene; V was cut back by 0 bases and J by 5 bases. The germline gives CDR1 SGHRS, CDR2 YFSETQ.

The chain carries TRBV6-1 and TRBJ1-6; D gene uncertain. Germline lookup yields CDR1 MNHNS and CDR2 SASEGT. The CDR3 loop spans 16 amino acids. Deletions cut 3 bases from V and 0 bases from J, with 9 bases between. The CDR3 region is CASSDSGGSYNSPLHF. The DNA of the CDR3 is TGTGCCAGCAGTGATAGCGGCGGCTCCTATAATTCACCCCTCCACTTT.

This chain connects TRBV27 to TRBJ1-6; D is possibly TRBD1 (6 bases). The V gene lost 2 bases and the J gene lost 7 bases, with 9 bases spanning the gap. Germline V gives CDR1 MNHEY, CDR2 SMNVEV (reference sequence). The CDR3 covers 14 residues. CDR3: CASSLGGANSPLHF. The CDR3 DNA sequence: TGTGCCAGCAGTTTAGGGGGGGCCAATTCACCCCTCCACTTT.

The chain has TRBV7-3 and TRBJ1-1, with D tentatively TRBD1 (6 bases). The germline CDR1 and CDR2 sequences are SGHTA and FQGTGA. The CDR3 totals 13 residues. Trimming stripped 5 bases from V and 4 bases from J, with 11 bases between. CDR3 region: CASSAQGSTEAFF. CDR3 coding DNA: TGTGCCAGCAGCGCCCAGGGGAGCACTGAAGCTTTCTTT.

The J gene is TRBJ2-5, the V gene TRBV6-1, with a weak D call TRBD2 (6 bases). The CDR3 consists of 13 residues. V gave up 8 bases and J gave up 0 bases, with 10 bases separating them. The germline V gene has CDR1 MNHNS and CDR2 SASEGT. Written as DNA, the CDR3 is TGTGCCAGCGCTGGGGGGAACCAAGAGACCCAGTACTTC. Amino acids: CASAGGNQETQYF.

The rearrangement joins TRBV11-2 to TRBJ1-1, with a weak D call TRBD1 (5 bases). Trimming stripped 0 bases from V and 4 bases from J, with 9 bases between. The length of the CDR3 is 14 residues. CDR1 SGHAT and CDR2 FQNNGV come from the germline V gene. CDR3 protein: CASSLEAGFTEAFF. The CDR3 bases are TGTGCCAGCAGCTTAGAAGCAGGGTTCACTGAAGCTTTCTTT.

CDR3 DNA sequence: TGTGCCAGAGGAGCGAACCGGTACAATGAGCAGTTCTTC. Residues: CARGANRYNEQFF. The gene calls are TRBV4-2 and TRBJ2-1; D is undetermined. Germline values: CDR1 LGHNA, CDR2 YNFKEQ. This CDR3 is 13 amino acids long. V was trimmed by 9 bases and J by 4 bases, leaving 13 bases between them.

The chain combines TRBV27 with TRBJ2-7, with 11 bases fitting TRBD2. The CDR3 covers 14 residues. Germline loops: CDR1 MNHEY, CDR2 SMNVEV (reference sequence). V lost 4 bases and J lost 2; bases outside the gene matches: 1. The CDR3 region is CASSSGLAAYEQYF. The CDR3 DNA reads as TGTGCCAGCAGTTCGGGACTAGCGGCCTACGAGCAGTACTTC.

The chain recombines TRBV4-2 with TRBJ2-6; D is undetermined. The CDR3 is made up of 16 amino acids. CDR1 and CDR2 from the germline V gene are LGHNA and YNFKEQ. Trimming took 0 bases from V and 0 from J, leaving 6 bases between them. Here the CDR3 DNA reads TGTGCCAGCAGCCAAGATACAGACTCTGGGGCCAACGTCCTGACTTTC. The encoded protein is CASSQDTDSGANVLTF.